One sample yielded the 28 T cell receptor beta chains listed below, sequenced in a study of blood T cells in healthy people across ages. It was with a sample-barcoded 5' primer and a J-beta primer mix that a second PCR of roughly 7 to 12 cycles was run. Using its own MiXCR run on the 5' RACE reads, TCRdb lists one record per CDR3 protein. The data contain about 510,000 distinct CDR3 sequences, 27% of them singletons. These data are also associated with another study on T cells of mothers and their children.

The sequenced sample consisted of blood. These receptors were obtained from a boy between 2 and 15 years old in good health.

This clonotype appeared many times. The chain carries TRBV4-2 and TRBJ2-7; 12 bases are a match to TRBD2. CDR1 LGHNA and CDR2 YNFKEQ come from the germline V gene. V shed 1 base, J shed 4 bases, and the junction held 11 bases outside the gene matches. The CDR3 covers 18 residues. In DNA form, the CDR3 reads TGTGCCAGCAGCCAAGTAGGAACTAGCGGGGGGACTTCTTACGAGCAGTACTTC. The encoded protein is CASSQVGTSGGTSYEQYF.

This clonotype was counted only a few times. Likely a read error: the CDR3 ends without its conserved phenylalanine or tryptophan. The chain links TRBV7-9 to TRBJ2-7; D unclear. Germline V gives CDR1 SEHNR, CDR2 FQNEAQ (reference sequence). V lost 5 bases, J lost 5 bases, and 10 bases lay in between. The CDR3 has 12 amino acids. CDR3 loop: CASSRLDNEQYS. CDR3 DNA sequence: TGTGCCAGCAGCCGCCTAGACAACGAGCAGTACTCC.

This clonotype was observed a handful of times. The rearrangement uses TRBV7-6 and TRBJ2-5; 8 bases agree with TRBD1. The V gene end was trimmed by 1 base and the J gene end by 8 bases; junction bases not matched to a gene: 3. Germline assignment: CDR1 SGHVS and CDR2 FNYEAQ. CDR3 length: 13 amino acids. CDR3 nucleotides: TGTGCCAGCAGCTTAGGACAGGGGAAAACCCAGTACTTC. Encoded protein: CASSLGQGKTQYF.

This clonotype was counted only a few times. The J gene is TRBJ1-4, the V gene TRBV2, with D unresolved. Trimming stripped 6 bases from V and 4 bases from J, with 6 bases between. Per germline, CDR1 SNHLY and CDR2 FYNNEI. The CDR3 loop spans 12 amino acids. CDR3 sequence (DNA): TGTGCCAGCAGACAGAATAATGAAAAACTGTTTTTT. The encoded protein is CASRQNNEKLFF.

This clonotype was counted between two and nine times. The V call is TRBV15, the J call TRBJ2-5, with TRBD2 matching 7 bases. V trimming: 3 bases; J trimming: 6 bases; junction bases outside the gene matches: 7. The CDR3 covers 14 residues. CDR1 is LNHNV and CDR2 is YYDKDF in the germline V gene (reference sequence). CDR3 protein: CATSRVGGLKTQYF. CDR3 bases: TGTGCCACCAGCAGGGTCGGGGGGTTGAAGACCCAGTACTTC.

There are a few counts of this clonotype. The chain joins TRBV5-1 to TRBJ1-2, with unresolved D. Trimming took off 0 bases at V and 3 bases at J, with 12 bases between the two ends. CDR1 and CDR2 from the germline V gene are SGHRS and YFSETQ. This CDR3 has 15 amino acids. In DNA form, the CDR3 reads TGCGCCAGCAGCTTGGGTCAGCTCTTGCACTATGGCTACACCTTC. Protein product: CASSLGQLLHYGYTF. Drawing the rest from reference TRBV5-1 and TRBJ1-2, the complete variable domain is KAGVTQTPRYLIKTRGQQVTLSCSPISGHRSVSWYQQTPGQGLQFLFEYFSETQRNKGNFPGRFSGRQFSNSRSEMNVSTLELGDSALYLCASSLGQLLHYGYTFGSGTRLTVV.

This clonotype was observed a few times. The genes are TRBV12-3 or TRBV12-4 and TRBJ1-1; 7 nucleotides line up with TRBD1. J gave up 3 bases and V 4 bases, and 2 bases lay outside the gene matches. The CDR3 has 13 amino acids. In nucleotides, the CDR3 is TGTGCCAGCAGTTCAGGGGGAGACACTGAAGCTTTCTTT. As protein: CASSSGGDTEAFF.

This chain joins TRBV29-1 and TRBJ1-2, with TRBD1 identical over 8 bases. The V gene's germline CDR1 is SQVTM and CDR2 ANQGSEA. V shed 7 bases and J 2 bases; nucleotides not matched to a gene: 3. The length of the CDR3 is 12 residues. CDR3 nucleotides: TGCAGCGGGGGACAGGCGAACTATGGCTACACCTTC. Encoded protein: CSGGQANYGYTF.

The chain carries TRBV10-3 and TRBJ1-2; no reliable D call. Trimming stripped 7 bases from V and 2 bases from J, with 14 bases between. Germline CDR1 and CDR2: ENHRY and SYGVKD. This CDR3 spans 14 amino acids. This chain's CDR3 is CAIKVAEGNYGYTF. The DNA of the CDR3 is TGTGCCATCAAAGTCGCGGAAGGAAACTATGGCTACACCTTC.

This clonotype appeared a few times. The chain combines TRBV7-2 with TRBJ2-5; no clear D. The end of the DNA aligns better with TRBJ2-7, so the J call may be wrong. CDR3 length: 12 amino acids. Germline lookup yields CDR1 SGHTA and CDR2 FQGNSA. The CDR3 sequence: CASSQVLGEQYF. CDR3 nucleotide sequence: TGTGCCAGCAGCCAGGTTTTGGGCGAGCAGTACTTC.

In its sample, this clonotype was seen a few times. The rearrangement joins TRBV7-2 to TRBJ2-3; no definite D call. The CDR3 runs to 14 residues. Trimming took 5 bases from V and 0 from J, leaving 9 bases between them. The germline CDR1 and CDR2 sequences are SGHTA and FQGNSA. For the CDR3, the DNA is TGTGCCAGCAGCGTGGGGAAAAGCACAGATACGCAGTATTTT. It specifies CASSVGKSTDTQYF. Drawing the rest from reference TRBV7-2 and TRBJ2-3, the complete variable domain is GAGVSQSPSNKVTEKGKDVELRCDPISGHTALYWYRQSLGQGLEFLIYFQGNSAPDKSGLPSDRFSAERTGGSVSTLTIQRTQQEDSAVYLCASSVGKSTDTQYFGPGTRLTVL.

The rearrangement joins TRBV20-1 to TRBJ2-5; 8 bases line up with TRBD1. The CDR3 has 15 amino acids. From germline, CDR1 is DFQATT and CDR2 SNEGSKA (reference sequence). With 3 bases clipped from V and 5 bases from J, the junction kept 11 bases outside the gene matches. In DNA form, the CDR3 reads TGCAGTGCTAGGACTTGGGACAGGTTGCTGGAGACCCAGTACTTC. Translation gives CSARTWDRLLETQYF.

This chain uses TRBV9 with TRBJ2-5, with 10 bases matching TRBD2. V lost 2 bases, J lost 13 bases, and 14 bases stayed unmatched. This CDR3 has 15 residues. CDR1 SGDLS and CDR2 YYNGEE come from the germline V gene. This CDR3 is CASSVSGTSVYERYF. The CDR3 DNA follows: TGTGCCAGCAGCGTGTCCGGGACTAGCGTCTACGAGCGGTACTTC.

This clonotype was detected only a few times. The chain employs TRBV13 and TRBJ2-4; D is possibly TRBD1 (5 bases). The CDR3 is made up of 15 amino acids. V lost 4 bases, J lost 0 bases, and 10 bases lay in between. Germline CDR1 PRHDT, CDR2 FYEKMQ (reference sequence). CDR3: CASSSRQLAKNIQYF. CDR3 nucleotide sequence: TGTGCCAGCAGCTCGCGACAGCTAGCCAAAAACATTCAGTACTTC.

This clonotype was counted only a few times. The CDR3 region is CASSQGPPDRLSYEQYF. CDR3 bases: TGCGCCAGCAGCCAAGGCCCTCCGGATCGTCTCTCCTACGAGCAGTACTTC. J is TRBJ2-7 and V is TRBV4-1; no clear D. The germline gives CDR1 MGHRA, CDR2 YSYEKL. V was shortened by 1 base and J by 0 bases, with 16 bases between the two germline ends. The CDR3 has 17 residues.

V is TRBV2 and J is TRBJ1-1; tentative D call: TRBD1 (6 bases). The V gene lost 6 bases and the J gene lost 1 base, with 12 bases spanning the gap. The CDR3 covers 14 residues. CDR1 is SNHLY, CDR2 FYNNEI, per germline. CDR3 sequence: CASSLDSPNTEAFF. Here the CDR3 DNA reads TGTGCCAGCAGCCTGGACAGCCCGAACACTGAAGCTTTCTTT.

The V and J genes are TRBV7-2 and TRBJ2-5; 8 nucleotides line up with TRBD1. CDR1 and CDR2 (germline): SGHTA, FQGNSA. The CDR3 has 16 amino acids. V shed 5 bases, J shed 4 bases, and the junction held 12 bases outside the gene matches. The chain's CDR3 is CASSRGATGGSETQYF. The CDR3, as DNA: TGTGCCAGCAGCCGAGGGGCCACAGGGGGTTCAGAGACCCAGTACTTC.

This clonotype has a count of ten or more. The rearrangement links TRBV3-1 to TRBJ1-2; a possible D gene is TRBD1 (6 bases). Per the germline V gene, CDR1 is LGHDT and CDR2 is YNNKEL (reference sequence). The CDR3 covers 13 residues. Deletions cut 1 base from V and 5 bases from J, with 8 bases between. The CDR3 bases are TGTGCCAGCAGCCAAGGCAGGGGTTATGGCTACACCTTC. It codes for CASSQGRGYGYTF.

Points on this clonotype: A junction end diverges from the germline sequence, so it may reflect a read error. This chain joins TRBV7-8 and TRBJ2-3; 9 bases align to TRBD2. Germline V CDR1 and CDR2: SGHVS, FQNEAQ. The CDR3 runs 15 residues. The CDR3, as DNA: TGTTCCAGCAGCGCGCGGGGGGGTCGCACAGATACGCAGTATTTT. Encoded protein: CSSSARGGRTDTQYF. The complete variable domain, with remaining parts taken from reference TRBV7-8 and TRBJ2-3, reads GAGVSQSPRYKVAKRGQDVALRCDPISGHVSLFWYQQALGQGPEFLTYFQNEAQLDKSGLPSDRFFAERPEGSVSTLKIQRTQQEDSAVYLCSSSARGGRTDTQYFGPGTRLTVL.

This clonotype was observed a handful of times. The J gene is TRBJ2-7, the V gene TRBV4-1; D remains ambiguous. V lost 0 bases to trimming and J lost 2 bases, with 8 bases between them. Germline V gene data show CDR1 as MGHRA and CDR2 as YSYEKL. The CDR3 consists of 14 residues. In DNA, the CDR3 is TGCGCCAGCAGCCAAGATTTCAGTGCCTACGAGCAGTACTTC. Encoded protein: CASSQDFSAYEQYF.

This clonotype was observed a handful of times. The chain joins TRBV2 to TRBJ2-5, with 7 bases lining up with TRBD2. Germline CDR1 is SNHLY and CDR2 is FYNNEI. The CDR3 has 14 residues. V lost 5 bases, J lost 4 bases, and 7 bases stayed unmatched. The CDR3 nucleotides are TGTGCCAGCAGTCCGGCGCCGGGGGGAGAGACCCAGTACTTC. Translated, it gives CASSPAPGGETQYF. Using reference TRBV2 and TRBJ2-5 for the parts outside the CDR3, the full variable domain is EPEVTQTPSHQVTQMGQEVILRCVPISNHLYFYWYRQILGQKVEFLVSFYNNEISEKSEIFDDQFSVERPDGSNFTLKIRSTKLEDSAMYFCASSPAPGGETQYFGPGTRLLVL.

This chain joins TRBV7-8 and TRBJ1-2; a possible D gene is TRBD1 (5 bases). The length of the CDR3 is 15 residues. Germline CDR1 and CDR2: SGHVS and FQNEAQ. Between the trimmed V and J ends, which lost 5 bases and 8 bases, there was a span of 21 bases. The CDR3 is CASSVRGSGLGGYTF. CDR3 in DNA: TGTGCCAGCAGCGTACGGGGTTCAGGGCTAGGAGGCTACACCTTC.

The rearrangement joins TRBV5-4 to TRBJ1-3; 8 bases match TRBD1. V was clipped by 2 bases and J by 3 bases; unmatched bases: 7. The CDR3 spans 16 residues. CDR1 is SGHNT, CDR2 YYREEE, per germline (reference sequence). DNA of the CDR3: TGTGCCAGCAGCTTCGGGACAGGAGAACGTGGAAACACCATATATTTT. Its translation is CASSFGTGERGNTIYF. The complete variable domain, with remaining parts taken from reference TRBV5-4 and TRBJ1-3, reads ETGVTQSPTHLIKTRGQQVTLRCSSQSGHNTVSWYQQALGQGPQFIFQYYREEENGRGNFPPRFSGLQFPNYSSELNVNALELDDSALYLCASSFGTGERGNTIYFGEGSWLTVV.

Of note for this clonotype: Germline and junction disagree at one end, which may indicate a read error. The chain uses TRBV5-1 and TRBJ2-1, with TRBD2 matching 10 bases. The CDR3 runs 15 residues. The germline CDR1 and CDR2 sequences are SGHRS and YFSETQ. The CDR3 bases are TGCGCCAGCAGCTCTAGCGGGAGCTCCTACAATAAGCAGTTCTTC. Protein product: CASSSSGSSYNKQFF.

The chain couples TRBV20-1 to TRBJ2-5; 14 bases line up with TRBD2. Per the germline V gene, CDR1 is DFQATT and CDR2 is SNEGSKA (reference sequence). The CDR3 extends over 16 amino acids. V dropped 5 bases and J dropped 4; count of bases not matched to a gene: 9. CDR3: CSAAGTSGREGETQYF. The CDR3 nucleotides read TGCAGTGCTGCCGGGACTAGCGGGAGAGAGGGAGAGACCCAGTACTTC.

The rearrangement links TRBV20-1 to TRBJ2-1; 9 bases line up with TRBD2. CDR1 DFQATT and CDR2 SNEGSKA come from the germline V gene (reference sequence). The CDR3 has 14 amino acids. With 3 bases clipped from V and 6 bases from J, the junction kept 6 bases outside the gene matches. Here the CDR3 reads CSARRLAGSNEQFF. CDR3 coding DNA: TGCAGTGCTAGGAGGCTAGCGGGATCCAATGAGCAGTTCTTC.

Only a few counts were recorded for this clonotype. This rearrangement joins TRBV5-1 to TRBJ1-5; tentative D call: TRBD1 (6 bases). V gave up 1 base and J gave up 4 bases, with 21 bases separating them. The CDR3 extends over 18 amino acids. From germline, CDR1 is SGHRS and CDR2 YFSETQ. The CDR3 bases are TGCGCCAGCAGCTTGCCCTCTGTAGACAGGATTGGGAATCAGCCCCAGCATTTT. Protein product: CASSLPSVDRIGNQPQHF.

This clonotype was seen more than once but under ten times. The chain carries TRBV10-3 and TRBJ1-6; TRBD1 matches at 9 bases. Germline V lookup: CDR1 ENHRY, CDR2 SYGVKD. The V and J ends lost 0 bases and 4 bases, in that order; junction bases with no gene match: 7. CDR3 length: 18 residues. CDR3 sequence: CAISESGGQGTYNSPLHF. The CDR3 nucleotides are TGTGCCATCAGTGAGTCCGGAGGACAGGGGACATATAATTCACCCCTCCACTTT.